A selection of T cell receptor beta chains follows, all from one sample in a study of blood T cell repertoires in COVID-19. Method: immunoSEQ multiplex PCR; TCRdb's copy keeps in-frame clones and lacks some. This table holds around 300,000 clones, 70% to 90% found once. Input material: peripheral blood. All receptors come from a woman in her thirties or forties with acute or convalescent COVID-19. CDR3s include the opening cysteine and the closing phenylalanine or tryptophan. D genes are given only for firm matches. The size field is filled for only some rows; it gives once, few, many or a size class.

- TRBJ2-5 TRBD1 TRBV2 TGTGCCAGCAGTGGACAGGGCTGGGAGACCCAGTACTTC CASSGQGWETQYF
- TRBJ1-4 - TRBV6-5 TGTGCCAGCAGTTACGCCACAGGGAAGGGGAATGAAAAACTGTTTTTT CASSYATGKGNEKLFF
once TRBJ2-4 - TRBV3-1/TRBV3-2 TGTGCCAGCAGCCAAGAAGGAGGAACGGGCGAGTACTTC CASSQEGGTGEYF
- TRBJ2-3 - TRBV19 TGTGCCAGTAGTATGCGGACTACCCACACAGATACGCAGTATTTT CASSMRTTHTDTQYF
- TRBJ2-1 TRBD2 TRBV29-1 TGCAGCGTTGATCGGGACAGCGGGGGGGCTTTTAGATACAATGAGCAGTTCTTC CSVDRDSGGAFRYNEQFF
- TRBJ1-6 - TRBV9 TGTGCCAGCAGCGACCGGGACAACTCCCTTTGGGGACCCCTCCACTTT CASSDRDNSLWGPLHF
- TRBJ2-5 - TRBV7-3 TGTGCCAGCAGCCTCTCGAGGGAGGCCCAGTACTTC CASSLSREAQYF
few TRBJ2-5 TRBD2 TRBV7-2 TGTGCCAGCAGCTCCCCTCCGGGGGATAGCGGGGGCAGGGAGACCCAGTACTTC CASSSPPGDSGGRETQYF
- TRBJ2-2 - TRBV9 TGTGCCAGCAGCCCCCATTACACCGGGGAGCTGTTTTTT CASSPHYTGELFF
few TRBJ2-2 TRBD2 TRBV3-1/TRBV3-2 TGTGCCAGCAGCCATCGAGCTAGCGGGGGGTACGGGGAGCTGTTTTTT CASSHRASGGYGELFF
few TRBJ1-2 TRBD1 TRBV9 TGTGCCAGCAGCGCCCAGGGGGGACAGGGTTCCTATGGCTACACCTTC CASSAQGGQGSYGYTF
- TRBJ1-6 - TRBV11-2 TGTGCCAGCAGCTTAGGAGGCATATATTCACCCCTCCACTTT CASSLGGIYSPLHF
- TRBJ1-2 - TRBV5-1 TGCGCCAGCAGCTTACGGGGTAATAGCTATGGCTACACCTTC CASSLRGNSYGYTF
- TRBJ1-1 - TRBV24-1 TGTGCCACCAGAGAGACGGGTTTGAACACTGAAGCTTTCTTT CATRETGLNTEAFF
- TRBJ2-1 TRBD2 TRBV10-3 TGTGCCATCAGTGGCGGGGGGGGCTCCTACAATGAGCAGTTCTTC CAISGGGGSYNEQFF
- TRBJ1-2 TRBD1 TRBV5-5 TGTGCCAGCAGCTTGGGGCAGGGGGGCTATGGCTACACCTTC CASSLGQGGYGYTF
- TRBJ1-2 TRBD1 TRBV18 TGTGCCAGCTCCCTGGGACAGGGGCGCTCATCTCACTACACCTTC CASSLGQGRSSHYTF
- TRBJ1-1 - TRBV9 TGTGCCAGCAGTCCAGGCCCTATGTTGAACACTGAAGCTTTCTTT CASSPGPMLNTEAFF
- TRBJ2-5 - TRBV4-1 TGCGCCAGCAGCCAAGTACAGACGTACCAAGAGACCCAGTACTTC CASSQVQTYQETQYF
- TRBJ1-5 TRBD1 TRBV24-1 TGTGCCACCAGTGAACTGACAGGGGGCGGCAATCAGCCCCAGCATTTT CATSELTGGGNQPQHF
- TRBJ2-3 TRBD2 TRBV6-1 TGTGCCAGCACCCACGGGACTAGCAGCACAGATACGCAGTATTTT CASTHGTSSTDTQYF
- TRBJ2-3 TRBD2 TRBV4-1 TGCGCCAGCAGCCAATTCTATCGGGAGGGCCTTACAGATACGCAGTATTTT CASSQFYREGLTDTQYF
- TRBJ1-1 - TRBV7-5 TGTGCCAGAAGCTTAGGAGGGGGAAGGGCCGGGAACACTGAAGCTTTCTTT CARSLGGGRAGNTEAFF
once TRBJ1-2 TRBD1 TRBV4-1 TGCGCCAGCAGCCCCTTCCCTGCAGGGGGCTATGGCTACACCTTC CASSPFPAGGYGYTF
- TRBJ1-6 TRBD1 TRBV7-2 TGTGCCAGCACCCCGGGGCGGGACAGGAATTCACCCCTCCACTTT CASTPGRDRNSPLHF
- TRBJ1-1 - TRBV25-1 TGTGCCAGCAGTGAGGCAGGGGACCCGGACACTGAAGCTTTCTTT CASSEAGDPDTEAFF
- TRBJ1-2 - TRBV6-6 TGTGCCAGCACTCCCACCACAGGGATGGGCTACACCTTC CASTPTTGMGYTF
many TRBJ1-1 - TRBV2 TGTGCCAGCAGTGAACAGTCCACCATGAACACTGAAGCTTTCTTT CASSEQSTMNTEAFF
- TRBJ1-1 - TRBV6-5 TGTGCCAGCAGCCAGGGTACTGAAGCTTTCTTT CASSQGTEAFF
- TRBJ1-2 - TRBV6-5 TGTGCCAGCAGTAGGACGGGGAGCTATGGCTACACCTTC CASSRTGSYGYTF
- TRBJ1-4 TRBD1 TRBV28 TGTGCCAGCAACGACAGGGGCCCAACTAATGAAAAACTGTTTTTT CASNDRGPTNEKLFF
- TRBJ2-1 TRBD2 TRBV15 TGTGCCACCAGCAGAGAGCGGGGGTCTCCAATAATTCCCTACAATGAGCAGTTCTTC CATSRERGSPIIPYNEQFF
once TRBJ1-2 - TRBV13 TGTGCCAGCAGCTCGATACTAATCAGATATGGCTACACCTTC CASSSILIRYGYTF
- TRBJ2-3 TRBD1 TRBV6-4 TGTGCCAGCAACAGACCGGGACAGAACACAGATACGCAGTATTTT CASNRPGQNTDTQYF
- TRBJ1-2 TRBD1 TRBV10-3 TGTGCCATCAGTGAGTCCCTCGGACAGGGTAGAGTTAAATATGGCTACACCTTC CAISESLGQGRVKYGYTF
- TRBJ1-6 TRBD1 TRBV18 TGTGCCAGCTCACCACAACAGGGGGCGAATTCACCCCTCCACTTT CASSPQQGANSPLHF
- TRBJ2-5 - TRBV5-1 TGCGCCAGCAGCTTGGGCGGCAGAGGAGAGACCCAGTACTTC CASSLGGRGETQYF
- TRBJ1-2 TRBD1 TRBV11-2 TGTGCCAGCAGCATATTCAAAGGGACAGACTATGGCTACACCTTC CASSIFKGTDYGYTF
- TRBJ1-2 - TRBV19 TGTGCCAGTGAAACAGGGAACGGTGGTGGCTACACCTTC CASETGNGGGYTF
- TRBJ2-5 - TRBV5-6 TGTGCCAGCAGCTTTGGCCGGGGGAACCAAGAGACCCAGTACTTC CASSFGRGNQETQYF
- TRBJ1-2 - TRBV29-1 TGCAGCGTTGACGGTGACTATGGCTACACCTTC CSVDGDYGYTF
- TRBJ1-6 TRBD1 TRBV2 TGTGCCAGCAGTGAGAGGTCAGGGGGTTCACCCCTCCACTTT CASSERSGGSPLHF
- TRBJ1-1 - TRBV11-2 TGTGCCAGCAGCAGCCGGACGGGAAGGTACACTGAAGCTTTCTTT CASSSRTGRYTEAFF
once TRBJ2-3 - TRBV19 TGTGCCAGTACCCCTCGGGTTTCTCTCACAGATACGCAGTATTTT CASTPRVSLTDTQYF
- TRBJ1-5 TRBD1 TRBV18 TGTGCCAGCTCACCTGGACAGGGGAGTCAGCCCCAGCATTTT CASSPGQGSQPQHF
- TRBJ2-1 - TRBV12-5 TGTGCTAGTGGTTTAGATGGTGGCGAGCAGTTCTTC CASGLDGGEQFF
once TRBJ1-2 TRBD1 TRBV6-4 TGTGCCAGCAGTCAGACGACAGGGGGGGACTATGGCTACACCTTC CASSQTTGGDYGYTF
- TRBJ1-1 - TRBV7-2 TGTGCCAGCAGCTTAAGGGGGATTGGTCCGTACACTGAAGCTTTCTTT CASSLRGIGPYTEAFF
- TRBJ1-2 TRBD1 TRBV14 TGTGCCAGCAGCCACCTGGACAGGGGGTTAGGCTACACCTTC CASSHLDRGLGYTF
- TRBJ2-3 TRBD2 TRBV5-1 TGCGCCAGCAGCTTACCAGCGGGGGGGTCAGATACGCAGTATTTT CASSLPAGGSDTQYF
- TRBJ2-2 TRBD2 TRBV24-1 TGTGCCACCAGTGATTTTGTGACGGGCGGGGGGCCCACCGGGGAGCTGTTTTTT CATSDFVTGGGPTGELFF
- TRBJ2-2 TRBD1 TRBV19 TGTGCCAGTAGTGGGACAGGGGGTAACACCGGGGAGCTGTTTTTT CASSGTGGNTGELFF
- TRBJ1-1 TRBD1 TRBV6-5 TGTGCCAGCAGGACCCGGACAGGGATGAACACTGAAGCTTTCTTT CASRTRTGMNTEAFF
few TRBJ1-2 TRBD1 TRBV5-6 TGTGCCAGCAGCACACCGGACAGGGAGCTCGGCTACACCTTC CASSTPDRELGYTF